One T cell receptor (beta chain) is described in this entry. The entry originates in a study of T cell responses to AZD1222 COVID-19 vaccine. TCRdb's table, derived via immunoSEQ multiplex PCR, lists solely in-frame clones and lacks some. The sample lists 130,000 or so clones; 85% to 90% were seen once. This CDR3 comprises 15 residues. Germline-derived CDR1 and CDR2 are KGHSH and LQKENI. V shed 3 bases and J shed 4 bases, with 15 bases lying between them. The origin of this receptor is an adult who received the AZD1222 COVID-19 vaccine. The sample in question was peripheral blood, obtained 28 days after the second AZD1222 dose. The V call is TRBV18, the J call TRBJ1-2; unclear D gene. The CDR3 bases are TGTGCCAGCTCACCGTTCGGGAGTTATGGCTATGGCTACACCTTC. Translating gives CASSPFGSYGYGYTF.